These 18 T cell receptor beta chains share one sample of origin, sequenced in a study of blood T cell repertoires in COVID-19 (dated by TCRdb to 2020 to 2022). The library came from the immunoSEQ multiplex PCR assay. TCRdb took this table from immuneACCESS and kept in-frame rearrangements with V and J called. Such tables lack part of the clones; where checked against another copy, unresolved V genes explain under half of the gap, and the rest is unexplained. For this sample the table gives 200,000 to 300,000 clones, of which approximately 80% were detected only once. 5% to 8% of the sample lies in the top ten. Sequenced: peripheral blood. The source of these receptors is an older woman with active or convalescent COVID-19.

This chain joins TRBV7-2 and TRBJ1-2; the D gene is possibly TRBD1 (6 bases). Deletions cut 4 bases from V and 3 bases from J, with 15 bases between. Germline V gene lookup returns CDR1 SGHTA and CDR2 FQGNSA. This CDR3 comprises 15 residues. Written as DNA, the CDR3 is TGTGCCAGCAGCTCCTACAGGGACAACGACTATGGCTACACCTTC. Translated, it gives CASSSYRDNDYGYTF.

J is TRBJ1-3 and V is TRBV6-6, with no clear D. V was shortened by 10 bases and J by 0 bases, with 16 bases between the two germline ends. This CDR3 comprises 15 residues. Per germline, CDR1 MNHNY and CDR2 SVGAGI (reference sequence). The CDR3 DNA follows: TGTGCCACCGAGGCGACGTCAAGCTCTGGAAACACCATATATTTT. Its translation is CATEATSSSGNTIYF.

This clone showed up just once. The CDR3 loop reads CASSRDRGGGYGYTF. The CDR3 DNA reads as TGTGCCAGCAGTAGGGACAGGGGAGGCGGTTATGGCTACACCTTC. The gene calls are TRBV6-5 and TRBJ1-2; 10 nucleotides line up with TRBD1. Germline V lookup: CDR1 MNHEY, CDR2 SVGAGI. The CDR3 runs to 15 residues. Losses at the gene ends were 5 bases for V and 5 bases for J; bases not matched to a gene: 8.

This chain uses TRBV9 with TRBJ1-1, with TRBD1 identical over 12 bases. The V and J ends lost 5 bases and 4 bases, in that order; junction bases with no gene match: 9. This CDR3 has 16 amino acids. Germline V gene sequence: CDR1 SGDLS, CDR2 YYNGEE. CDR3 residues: CASSEGQGALGTEAFF. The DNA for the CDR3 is TGTGCCAGCAGTGAGGGACAGGGGGCGTTAGGCACTGAAGCTTTCTTT.

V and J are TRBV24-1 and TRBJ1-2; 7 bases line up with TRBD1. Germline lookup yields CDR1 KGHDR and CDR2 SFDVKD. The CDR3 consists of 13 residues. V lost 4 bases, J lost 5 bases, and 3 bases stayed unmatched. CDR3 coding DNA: TGTGCCACCAGTGAACGGACAGGATATGGCTACACCTTC. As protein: CATSERTGYGYTF.

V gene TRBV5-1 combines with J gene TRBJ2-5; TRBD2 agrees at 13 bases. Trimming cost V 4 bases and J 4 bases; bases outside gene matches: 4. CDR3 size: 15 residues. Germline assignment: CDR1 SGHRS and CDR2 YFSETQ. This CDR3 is CASSTGLAGVETQYF. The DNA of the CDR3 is TGCGCCAGCAGCACCGGACTAGCGGGGGTAGAGACCCAGTACTTC.

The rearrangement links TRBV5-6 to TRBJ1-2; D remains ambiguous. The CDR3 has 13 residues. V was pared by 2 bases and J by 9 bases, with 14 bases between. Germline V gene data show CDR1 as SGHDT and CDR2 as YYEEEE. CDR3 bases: TGTGCCAGCAGCTTCCTCCGGGGAACAAGCTACACCTTC. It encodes CASSFLRGTSYTF.

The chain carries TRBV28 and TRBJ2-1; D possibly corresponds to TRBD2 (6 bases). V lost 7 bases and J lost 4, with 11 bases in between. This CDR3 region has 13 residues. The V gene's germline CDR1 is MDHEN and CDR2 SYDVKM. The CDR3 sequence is CASIGTEYNEQFF. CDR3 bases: TGTGCCAGCATCGGGACTGAGTACAATGAGCAGTTCTTC.

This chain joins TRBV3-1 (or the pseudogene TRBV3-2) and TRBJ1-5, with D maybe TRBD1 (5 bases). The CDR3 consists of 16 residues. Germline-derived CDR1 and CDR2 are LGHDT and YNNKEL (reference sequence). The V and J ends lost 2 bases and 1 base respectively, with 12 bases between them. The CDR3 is CASSQLQVRSNQPQHF. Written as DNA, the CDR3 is TGTGCCAGCAGCCAATTACAGGTTCGAAGCAATCAGCCCCAGCATTTT.

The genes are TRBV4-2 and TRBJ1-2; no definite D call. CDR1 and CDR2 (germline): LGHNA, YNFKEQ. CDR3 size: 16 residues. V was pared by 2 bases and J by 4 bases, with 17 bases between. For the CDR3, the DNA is TGTGCCAGCAGCCAAATTTTTCGCGGCAACGGCTATGGCTACACCTTC. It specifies CASSQIFRGNGYGYTF.

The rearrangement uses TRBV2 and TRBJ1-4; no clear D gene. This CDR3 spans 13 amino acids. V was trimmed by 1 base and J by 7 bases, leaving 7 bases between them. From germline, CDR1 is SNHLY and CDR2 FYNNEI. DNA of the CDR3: TGTGCCAGCAGTGAAGGTACAGCTGAAAAACTGTTTTTT. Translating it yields CASSEGTAEKLFF. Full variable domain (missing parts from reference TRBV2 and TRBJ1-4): EPEVTQTPSHQVTQMGQEVILRCVPISNHLYFYWYRQILGQKVEFLVSFYNNEISEKSEIFDDQFSVERPDGSNFTLKIRSTKLEDSAMYFCASSEGTAEKLFFGSGTQLSVL.

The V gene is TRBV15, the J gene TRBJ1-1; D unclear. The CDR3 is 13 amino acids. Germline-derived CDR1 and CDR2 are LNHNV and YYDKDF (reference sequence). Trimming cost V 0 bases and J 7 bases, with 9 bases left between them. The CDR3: CATSRDRVGEAFF. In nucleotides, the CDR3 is TGTGCCACCAGCAGAGATCGGGTGGGTGAAGCTTTCTTT.

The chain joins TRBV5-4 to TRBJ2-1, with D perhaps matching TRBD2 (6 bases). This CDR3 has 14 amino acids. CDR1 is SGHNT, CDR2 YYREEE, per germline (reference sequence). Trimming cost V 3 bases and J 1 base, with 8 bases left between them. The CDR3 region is CASSSGLSYNEQFF. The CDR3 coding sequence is TGTGCCAGCAGCTCGGGACTTTCCTACAATGAGCAGTTCTTC.

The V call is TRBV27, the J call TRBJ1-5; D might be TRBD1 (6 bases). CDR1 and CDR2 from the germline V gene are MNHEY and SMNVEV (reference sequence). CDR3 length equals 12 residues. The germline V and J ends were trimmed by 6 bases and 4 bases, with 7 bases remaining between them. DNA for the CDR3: TGTGCCAGCAGAGGGGGAAATCAGCCCCAGCATTTT. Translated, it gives CASRGGNQPQHF.

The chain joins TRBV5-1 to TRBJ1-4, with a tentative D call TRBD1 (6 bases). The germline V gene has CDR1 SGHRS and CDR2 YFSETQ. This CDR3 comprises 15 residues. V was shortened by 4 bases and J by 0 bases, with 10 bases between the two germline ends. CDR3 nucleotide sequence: TGCGCCAGCAGCCGACAGGCACCAACTAATGAAAAACTGTTTTTT. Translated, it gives CASSRQAPTNEKLFF. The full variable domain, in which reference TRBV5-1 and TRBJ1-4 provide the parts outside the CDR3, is KAGVTQTPRYLIKTRGQQVTLSCSPISGHRSVSWYQQTPGQGLQFLFEYFSETQRNKGNFPGRFSGRQFSNSRSEMNVSTLELGDSALYLCASSRQAPTNEKLFFGSGTQLSVL.

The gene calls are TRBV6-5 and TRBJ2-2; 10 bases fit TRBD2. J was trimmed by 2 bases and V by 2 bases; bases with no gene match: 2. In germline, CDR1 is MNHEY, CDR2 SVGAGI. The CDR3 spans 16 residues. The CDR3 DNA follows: TGTGCCAGCAGTTACGCTAGCGGGAGCAACACCGGGGAGCTGTTTTTT. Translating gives CASSYASGSNTGELFF.

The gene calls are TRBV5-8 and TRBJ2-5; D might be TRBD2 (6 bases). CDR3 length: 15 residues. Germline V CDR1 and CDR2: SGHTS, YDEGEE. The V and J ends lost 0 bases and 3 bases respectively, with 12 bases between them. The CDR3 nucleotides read TGTGCCAGCAGCTTGGCGGGACTGCCCAAAGAGACCCAGTACTTC. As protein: CASSLAGLPKETQYF.

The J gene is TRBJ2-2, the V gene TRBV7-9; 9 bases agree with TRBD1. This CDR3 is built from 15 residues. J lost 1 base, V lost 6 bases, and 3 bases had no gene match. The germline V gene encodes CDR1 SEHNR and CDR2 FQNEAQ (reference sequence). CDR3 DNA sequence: TGTGCCAGCAGACCGGACAGGGGGAACACCGGGGAGCTGTTTTTT. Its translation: CASRPDRGNTGELFF.